What follows are 23 T cell receptor beta chains derived from one specimen sequenced in a study of identical twins. TCRdb analysed the 5' RACE reads with MiXCR anew, one entry per CDR3 protein. The data contain approximately 620,000 distinct CDR3 sequences, 8.5% to 9% of them singletons. These records were also assigned to another study, of yellow fever vaccine responses in identical twins.

Specimen: PBMCs. The receptors come from a woman aged 18-29 years in good health.

This clonotype appeared many times. The chain is built from TRBV6-5 and TRBJ2-4, with 9 nucleotides matching TRBD1. CDR1 MNHEY and CDR2 SVGAGI come from the germline V gene. Unmatched junction bases numbered 9, after V lost 4 bases and J lost 8 bases. The CDR3 sequence is 15 residues long. CDR3 loop: CASSFQTGGADIQYF. Written as DNA, the CDR3 is TGTGCCAGCAGTTTCCAAACAGGGGGCGCCGACATTCAGTACTTC.

V is TRBV11-2 and J is TRBJ2-5; D is perhaps TRBD1 or TRBD2 (5 bases each). The V gene's germline CDR1 is SGHAT and CDR2 FQNNGV. This CDR3 spans 18 amino acids. Trimming removed 6 bases from V and 2 bases from J, with 25 bases in between. In nucleotides, the CDR3 is TGTGCCAGCAGATGGGGTCGGGGCCGTAGTTATATTCAAGAGACCCAGTACTTC. It codes for CASRWGRGRSYIQETQYF.

This rearrangement joins TRBV4-2 to TRBJ2-3; a weak D match, TRBD2 (6 bases). The germline gives CDR1 LGHNA, CDR2 YNFKEQ. V shed 8 bases and J shed 2 bases, with 20 bases lying between them. This CDR3 is built from 16 residues. The DNA for the CDR3 is TGTGCCAGCCACACAACCCCGGGGGACCTCACAGATACGCAGTATTTT. Its protein is CASHTTPGDLTDTQYF.

This clonotype was counted at least ten times. This rearrangement joins TRBV28 to TRBJ2-7; tentative D call: TRBD1 (8 bases). In germline, CDR1 is MDHEN, CDR2 SYDVKM. V lost 5 bases to trimming and J lost 4 bases, with 18 bases between them. The CDR3 runs 15 residues. The CDR3 DNA reads TGTGCCAGCAGTCCCCAGGACAGGGAGGGTTACGAGCAGTACTTC. This gives the protein CASSPQDREGYEQYF.

This clonotype has a handful of counts. The chain joins TRBV9 to TRBJ1-6; 8 bases match TRBD1. The CDR3 runs 14 residues. Per germline, CDR1 SGDLS and CDR2 YYNGEE. V was clipped by 3 bases and J by 7 bases; unmatched bases: 3. The CDR3 loop is CASSGDRRNSPLHF. The CDR3 DNA follows: TGTGCCAGCAGCGGGGACAGGAGAAATTCACCCCTCCACTTT.

At least ten counts were recorded for this clonotype. The J gene is TRBJ2-5, the V gene TRBV6-2 or TRBV6-3; 14 bases line up with TRBD2. CDR3 length: 19 residues. V shed 6 bases and J 2 bases; nucleotides not matched to a gene: 14. Germline V gene data show CDR1 as MNHEY and CDR2 as SVGEGT. CDR3 coding DNA: TGTGCCAGCAGCTTTACGGGACTAGCGGGAGATTGGGTACAAGAGACCCAGTACTTC. Amino acids: CASSFTGLAGDWVQETQYF.

A few counts support this clonotype. This chain joins TRBV9 and TRBJ2-7; tentatively, D is TRBD2 (6 bases). Trimming removed 0 bases from V and 2 bases from J, with 12 bases in between. Germline CDR1 and CDR2: SGDLS and YYNGEE. The CDR3 consists of 15 residues. CDR3 in amino acids: CASSVGWRGPYEQYF. CDR3 DNA sequence: TGTGCCAGCAGCGTAGGTTGGCGGGGCCCCTACGAGCAGTACTTC.

The sample holds many counts of this clonotype. V gene TRBV25-1 combines with J gene TRBJ1-5; D gene ambiguous. In germline, CDR1 is MGHDK, CDR2 SYGVNS. The CDR3 spans 15 residues. V gave up 2 bases and J gave up 7 bases, with 15 bases separating them. Here the CDR3 DNA reads TGTGCCAGCAGTGAAGGCGGGGTTGGAGTCCAGCCCCAGCATTTT. Amino acid sequence: CASSEGGVGVQPQHF.

The chain has TRBV20-1 and TRBJ2-7, with 9 bases fitting TRBD2. V shed 0 bases and J 3 bases; nucleotides not matched to a gene: 12. CDR3 length: 17 amino acids. Germline assignment: CDR1 DFQATT and CDR2 SNEGSKA (reference sequence). The CDR3 region has the DNA TGCAGTGCTAGAGATTACCAAACTAGCGGGTCTTACTACGAGCAGTACTTC. This codes for CSARDYQTSGSYYEQYF.

This clonotype was picked up a small number of times. The chain employs TRBV5-6 and TRBJ2-1; 13 nucleotides line up with TRBD2. The V gene's germline CDR1 is SGHDT and CDR2 YYEEEE. There are 17 residues in the CDR3. The ends lost 4 bases at V and 0 bases at J; junction bases unmatched: 4. In DNA form, the CDR3 reads TGTGCCAGCAGCGTGGGACTAGCGGGGAGCTCCTACAATGAGCAGTTCTTC. This gives the protein CASSVGLAGSSYNEQFF.

V is TRBV5-1 and J is TRBJ2-7; 16 bases map to TRBD2. This CDR3 region has 16 residues. The V and J ends lost 4 bases and 7 bases, in that order; junction bases with no gene match: 8. Per germline, CDR1 SGHRS and CDR2 YFSETQ. DNA of the CDR3: TGCGCCAGCAGCCCGGGACTAGCGGGGGGGCCGCTTGAGCAGTACTTC. Translation: CASSPGLAGGPLEQYF.

Many counts were recorded for this clonotype. V is TRBV15 and J is TRBJ2-7; D unresolved. Trimming took off 0 bases at V and 7 bases at J, with 4 bases between the two ends. The germline gives CDR1 LNHNV, CDR2 YYDKDF (reference sequence). The CDR3 sequence is 11 residues long. The CDR3 loop is CATSRDREQYF. Here the CDR3 DNA reads TGTGCCACCAGCAGAGATCGTGAGCAGTACTTC.

This clonotype was observed a few times. The chain carries TRBV9 and TRBJ1-1; 7 positions agree with TRBD1. The V gene's germline CDR1 is SGDLS and CDR2 YYNGEE. This CDR3 contains 15 residues. V lost 1 base to trimming and J lost 0 bases; unmatched junction nucleotides: 3. CDR3 nucleotides: TGTGCCAGCAGCGTACAGGGGGACATGAACACTGAAGCTTTCTTT. It codes for CASSVQGDMNTEAFF.

This clonotype was counted many times. V usage is TRBV28 and J usage is TRBJ2-1, with TRBD1 identical over 10 bases. The germline V gene encodes CDR1 MDHEN and CDR2 SYDVKM. The CDR3 has 13 residues. Trimming took 2 bases from V and 8 from J; bases not matched to a gene: 0. CDR3 residues: CASSLGTGDEQFF. The CDR3 DNA reads TGTGCCAGCAGTTTAGGGACAGGGGATGAGCAGTTCTTC.

This clonotype was detected only a few times. This chain connects TRBV7-6 to TRBJ1-4; D is uncertain. The CDR3 sequence is 20 residues long. Germline CDR1 SGHVS, CDR2 FNYEAQ. Trimming cost V 3 bases and J 1 base, with 24 bases left between them. Here the CDR3 DNA reads TGTGCCAGCAGCTTGCCGGAGGACGGCTCTCCAAGCCTAACTAATGAAAAACTGTTTTTT. Its translation: CASSLPEDGSPSLTNEKLFF. Using reference TRBV7-6 and TRBJ1-4 for the parts outside the CDR3, the full variable domain is GAGVSQSPRYKVTKRGQDVALRCDPISGHVSLYWYRQALGQGPEFLTYFNYEAQQDKSGLPNDRFSAERPEGSISTLTIQRTEQRDSAMYRCASSLPEDGSPSLTNEKLFFGSGTQLSVL.

The chain carries TRBV14 and TRBJ2-3; D remains unclear. The V end was cut by 4 bases, the J end by 0 bases, with 17 bases between. The CDR3 sequence is 17 residues long. In germline, CDR1 is SGHDN, CDR2 FVKESK. The CDR3 DNA follows: TGTGCCAGCAGCCCTATATCAGTGGAGACTAGCACAGATACGCAGTATTTT. It specifies CASSPISVETSTDTQYF.

This clonotype was seen only a few times. The chain couples TRBV11-1 to TRBJ2-3, with D possibly TRBD1 on 5 matching bases. The CDR3 spans 13 residues. Trimming stripped 3 bases from V and 5 bases from J, with 9 bases between. The germline CDR1 and CDR2 sequences are SGHAT and FQDESV (reference sequence). CDR3 coding DNA: TGTGCCAGCAGCTTTCAAGGGGAAGATACGCAGTATTTT. Residues: CASSFQGEDTQYF. Supplemented by reference TRBV11-1 and TRBJ2-3, the full variable domain reads EAEVAQSPRYKITEKSQAVAFWCDPISGHATLYWYRQILGQGPELLVQFQDESVVDDSQLPKDRFSAERLKGVDSTLKIQPAELGDSAMYLCASSFQGEDTQYFGPGTRLTVL.

CDR3 region: CASSQGIGTGGVYSNQPQHF. CDR3 sequence (DNA): TGTGCCAGCAGCCAAGGAATTGGGACAGGTGGAGTCTATAGCAATCAGCCCCAGCATTTT. The rearrangement joins TRBV4-2 to TRBJ1-5; TRBD1 matches 8 bases. There are 20 residues in the CDR3. Trimming cost V 1 base and J 0 bases; bases outside gene matches: 14. From germline, CDR1 is LGHNA and CDR2 YNFKEQ.

The chain combines TRBV18 with TRBJ2-3, with TRBD1 as a possible D gene (6 bases). Germline V CDR1 and CDR2: KGHSH, LQKENI. Trimming pared 2 bases from V and 2 bases from J, leaving 17 bases between. The CDR3 sequence is 17 residues long. The CDR3 nucleotides are TGTGCCAGCTCACCAGTTGTACGGCAGGGGACCACAGATACGCAGTATTTT. It yields the protein CASSPVVRQGTTDTQYF.

This clonotype was observed at least ten times. The CDR3: CAIRGGQGDHEQYF. The CDR3 DNA reads TGTGCCATCAGAGGGGGACAGGGGGACCACGAGCAGTACTTC. This chain connects TRBV10-3 to TRBJ2-7; TRBD1 aligns across 11 bases. The CDR3 has 14 amino acids. With V trimmed by 6 bases and J by 5 bases, 6 bases remained unmatched. Germline V gene sequence: CDR1 ENHRY, CDR2 SYGVKD.

This clonotype was found many times. V gene TRBV14 combines with J gene TRBJ2-7, with 10 nucleotides matching TRBD1. CDR1 is SGHDN and CDR2 is FVKESK in the germline V gene. The J segment lost 4 bases and the V segment lost 2 bases, leaving 2 bases of the junction unmatched. The CDR3 runs to 14 residues. CDR3 residues: CASSQRTGGYEQYF. The CDR3 DNA follows: TGTGCCAGCAGCCAACGGACAGGGGGGTACGAGCAGTACTTC. Full variable domain (missing parts from reference TRBV14 and TRBJ2-7): EAGVTQFPSHSVIEKGQTVTLRCDPISGHDNLYWYRRVMGKEIKFLLHFVKESKQDESGMPNNRFLAERTGGTYSTLKVQPAELEDSGVYFCASSQRTGGYEQYFGPGTRLTVT.

This clonotype was picked up many times. The chain links TRBV20-1 to TRBJ2-5, with D possibly being TRBD1 or TRBD2 (5 bases each). The germline gives CDR1 DFQATT, CDR2 SNEGSKA (reference sequence). Trimming left V 3 bases short and J 4 bases short, with 21 bases between. CDR3 length: 16 residues. The CDR3 sequence is CSASGVPRVMIETQYF. The CDR3, as DNA: TGCAGTGCTAGCGGGGTACCCAGGGTCATGATAGAGACCCAGTACTTC.

The table lists this clonotype with a few counts. This sequence joins TRBV6-1 and TRBJ1-5, with D unclear. CDR1 MNHNS and CDR2 SASEGT come from the germline V gene. The ends were cut back, 8 bases at V and 0 bases at J, with 8 bases in the middle. This CDR3 region has 13 residues. CDR3 protein: CASGADSNQPQHF. CDR3 DNA sequence: TGTGCCAGCGGAGCTGATAGCAATCAGCCCCAGCATTTT.